The 11 T cell receptor beta chains given below trace back to one sample, sequenced in a study of CD8 T cell repertoires and HIV-1 epitope variants. The antigens these receptors bind are not known. Produced via immunoSEQ multiplex PCR; TCRdb's table is partial and in-frame only. The sample holds about 5,100 clones, over 50% seen once. Sample: cultured CD8+ T cells derived from PBMCs. These receptors were obtained from a male donor with HIV.

The chain is built from TRBV7-2 and TRBJ2-1, with 10 positions matching TRBD2. Germline CDR1 reads SGHTA; CDR2 reads FQGNSA. The CDR3 is 15 amino acids. With 4 bases clipped from V and 6 bases from J, the junction kept 6 bases outside the gene matches. The CDR3: CASSSGLASPNEQFF. In nucleotides, the CDR3 is TGTGCCAGCAGCTCGGGACTAGCGTCACCCAATGAGCAGTTCTTC.

V gene TRBV27 combines with J gene TRBJ2-7, with 9 bases lining up with TRBD1. CDR1 is MNHEY, CDR2 SMNVEV, per germline (reference sequence). CDR3 length: 14 amino acids. V gave up 6 bases and J gave up 0 bases; unmatched junction bases: 3. The CDR3 DNA is TGTGCCAGCAGACAGGGGGCTTCCTCCTACGAGCAGTACTTC. Amino acid sequence: CASRQGASSYEQYF.

The V gene is TRBV9, the J gene TRBJ2-3; 8 bases map to TRBD2. Looked up from germline, CDR1 is SGDLS and CDR2 is YYNGEE. The CDR3 length is 15 residues. V gave up 4 bases and J gave up 4 bases; unmatched junction bases: 8. The CDR3 sequence: CASSPSAGASDTQYF. As DNA, the CDR3 is TGTGCCAGCAGCCCCTCAGCGGGGGCATCAGATACGCAGTATTTT.

The chain has TRBV19 and TRBJ2-7; TRBD2 aligns across 10 bases. This CDR3 has 15 amino acids. V shed 6 bases and J 6 bases; nucleotides not matched to a gene: 11. Germline values: CDR1 LNHDA, CDR2 SQIVND (reference sequence). This CDR3 is CASSRREASGSEQYF. The CDR3 bases are TGTGCCAGTAGCAGGCGGGAGGCTAGCGGGAGCGAGCAGTACTTC.

The V call is TRBV29-1, the J call TRBJ2-1; 9 bases match TRBD2. The CDR3 runs 15 residues. V lost 4 bases to trimming and J lost 3 bases; unmatched junction nucleotides: 7. Germline lookup yields CDR1 SQVTM and CDR2 ANQGSEA. The CDR3 DNA sequence: TGCAGCGTTGTAGTGGCGGGGGGGCTCTACAATGAGCAGTTCTTC. Its translation is CSVVVAGGLYNEQFF.

The rearrangement uses TRBV25-1 and TRBJ1-2; no clear D gene. The CDR3 loop spans 14 amino acids. Germline assignment: CDR1 MGHDK and CDR2 SYGVNS. Trimming removed 6 bases from V and 5 bases from J, with 16 bases in between. The CDR3 here is CASSSPGGGYGYTF. The CDR3 DNA sequence: TGTGCCAGCAGCTCCCCTGGCGGCGGGTATGGCTACACCTTC.

This clone appeared a few times. V gene TRBV9 combines with J gene TRBJ2-5, with no clear D. Germline V CDR1 and CDR2: SGDLS, YYNGEE. The V gene lost 3 bases and the J gene lost 4 bases, with 22 bases spanning the gap. CDR3 length equals 17 residues. CDR3 sequence (DNA): TGTGCCAGCAGCGCACGCCCTGGAGTTTCCCCCGGAGAGACCCAGTACTTC. Protein: CASSARPGVSPGETQYF. The variable domain in full, with the rest retrieved from reference TRBV9 and TRBJ2-5, is DSGVTQTPKHLITATGQRVTLRCSPRSGDLSVYWYQQSLDQGLQFLIQYYNGEERAKGNILERFSAQQFPDLHSELNLSSLELGDSALYFCASSARPGVSPGETQYFGPGTRLLVL.

The CDR3 region has the DNA TGTGCCAGCAGGCCCGGGACAGGGTTCGGAAACACCATATATTTT. Its translation: CASRPGTGFGNTIYF. This chain uses TRBV27 with TRBJ1-3; 9 nucleotides agree with TRBD1. The trim removed 6 bases at V and 4 bases at J, leaving 7 bases unmatched. This CDR3 is 15 amino acids long. Germline loops: CDR1 MNHEY, CDR2 SMNVEV (reference sequence).

The CDR3 coding sequence is TGTGCCAGCACCCCCATCCGGGCCTCCACCGGGGAGCTGTTTTTT. Protein product: CASTPIRASTGELFF. This sequence joins TRBV28 and TRBJ2-2, with no clear D. CDR3 length equals 15 residues. Germline V CDR1 and CDR2: MDHEN, SYDVKM. Trimming left V 7 bases short and J 4 bases short, with 16 bases between.

This chain links TRBV28 with TRBJ2-1; 10 nucleotides agree with TRBD1. CDR1 and CDR2 from the germline V gene are MDHEN and SYDVKM. The CDR3 has 19 residues. The trim removed 4 bases at V and 2 bases at J, leaving 14 bases unmatched. The CDR3 here is CASSSFLNRDRGAYNEQFF. Here the CDR3 DNA reads TGTGCCAGCAGTTCATTCCTTAACCGGGACAGGGGTGCCTACAATGAGCAGTTCTTC.

The chain joins TRBV6-5 to TRBJ2-5, with 7 bases fitting TRBD1. TRBJ2-7 matches the DNA end more closely, so the J call is doubtful. The CDR3 has 13 residues. CDR1 and CDR2 (germline): MNHEY, SVGAGI. The CDR3 protein is CASSYQGVNEQYF. The CDR3 DNA follows: TGTGCCAGCAGTTACCAGGGGGTGAACGAGCAGTACTTC.